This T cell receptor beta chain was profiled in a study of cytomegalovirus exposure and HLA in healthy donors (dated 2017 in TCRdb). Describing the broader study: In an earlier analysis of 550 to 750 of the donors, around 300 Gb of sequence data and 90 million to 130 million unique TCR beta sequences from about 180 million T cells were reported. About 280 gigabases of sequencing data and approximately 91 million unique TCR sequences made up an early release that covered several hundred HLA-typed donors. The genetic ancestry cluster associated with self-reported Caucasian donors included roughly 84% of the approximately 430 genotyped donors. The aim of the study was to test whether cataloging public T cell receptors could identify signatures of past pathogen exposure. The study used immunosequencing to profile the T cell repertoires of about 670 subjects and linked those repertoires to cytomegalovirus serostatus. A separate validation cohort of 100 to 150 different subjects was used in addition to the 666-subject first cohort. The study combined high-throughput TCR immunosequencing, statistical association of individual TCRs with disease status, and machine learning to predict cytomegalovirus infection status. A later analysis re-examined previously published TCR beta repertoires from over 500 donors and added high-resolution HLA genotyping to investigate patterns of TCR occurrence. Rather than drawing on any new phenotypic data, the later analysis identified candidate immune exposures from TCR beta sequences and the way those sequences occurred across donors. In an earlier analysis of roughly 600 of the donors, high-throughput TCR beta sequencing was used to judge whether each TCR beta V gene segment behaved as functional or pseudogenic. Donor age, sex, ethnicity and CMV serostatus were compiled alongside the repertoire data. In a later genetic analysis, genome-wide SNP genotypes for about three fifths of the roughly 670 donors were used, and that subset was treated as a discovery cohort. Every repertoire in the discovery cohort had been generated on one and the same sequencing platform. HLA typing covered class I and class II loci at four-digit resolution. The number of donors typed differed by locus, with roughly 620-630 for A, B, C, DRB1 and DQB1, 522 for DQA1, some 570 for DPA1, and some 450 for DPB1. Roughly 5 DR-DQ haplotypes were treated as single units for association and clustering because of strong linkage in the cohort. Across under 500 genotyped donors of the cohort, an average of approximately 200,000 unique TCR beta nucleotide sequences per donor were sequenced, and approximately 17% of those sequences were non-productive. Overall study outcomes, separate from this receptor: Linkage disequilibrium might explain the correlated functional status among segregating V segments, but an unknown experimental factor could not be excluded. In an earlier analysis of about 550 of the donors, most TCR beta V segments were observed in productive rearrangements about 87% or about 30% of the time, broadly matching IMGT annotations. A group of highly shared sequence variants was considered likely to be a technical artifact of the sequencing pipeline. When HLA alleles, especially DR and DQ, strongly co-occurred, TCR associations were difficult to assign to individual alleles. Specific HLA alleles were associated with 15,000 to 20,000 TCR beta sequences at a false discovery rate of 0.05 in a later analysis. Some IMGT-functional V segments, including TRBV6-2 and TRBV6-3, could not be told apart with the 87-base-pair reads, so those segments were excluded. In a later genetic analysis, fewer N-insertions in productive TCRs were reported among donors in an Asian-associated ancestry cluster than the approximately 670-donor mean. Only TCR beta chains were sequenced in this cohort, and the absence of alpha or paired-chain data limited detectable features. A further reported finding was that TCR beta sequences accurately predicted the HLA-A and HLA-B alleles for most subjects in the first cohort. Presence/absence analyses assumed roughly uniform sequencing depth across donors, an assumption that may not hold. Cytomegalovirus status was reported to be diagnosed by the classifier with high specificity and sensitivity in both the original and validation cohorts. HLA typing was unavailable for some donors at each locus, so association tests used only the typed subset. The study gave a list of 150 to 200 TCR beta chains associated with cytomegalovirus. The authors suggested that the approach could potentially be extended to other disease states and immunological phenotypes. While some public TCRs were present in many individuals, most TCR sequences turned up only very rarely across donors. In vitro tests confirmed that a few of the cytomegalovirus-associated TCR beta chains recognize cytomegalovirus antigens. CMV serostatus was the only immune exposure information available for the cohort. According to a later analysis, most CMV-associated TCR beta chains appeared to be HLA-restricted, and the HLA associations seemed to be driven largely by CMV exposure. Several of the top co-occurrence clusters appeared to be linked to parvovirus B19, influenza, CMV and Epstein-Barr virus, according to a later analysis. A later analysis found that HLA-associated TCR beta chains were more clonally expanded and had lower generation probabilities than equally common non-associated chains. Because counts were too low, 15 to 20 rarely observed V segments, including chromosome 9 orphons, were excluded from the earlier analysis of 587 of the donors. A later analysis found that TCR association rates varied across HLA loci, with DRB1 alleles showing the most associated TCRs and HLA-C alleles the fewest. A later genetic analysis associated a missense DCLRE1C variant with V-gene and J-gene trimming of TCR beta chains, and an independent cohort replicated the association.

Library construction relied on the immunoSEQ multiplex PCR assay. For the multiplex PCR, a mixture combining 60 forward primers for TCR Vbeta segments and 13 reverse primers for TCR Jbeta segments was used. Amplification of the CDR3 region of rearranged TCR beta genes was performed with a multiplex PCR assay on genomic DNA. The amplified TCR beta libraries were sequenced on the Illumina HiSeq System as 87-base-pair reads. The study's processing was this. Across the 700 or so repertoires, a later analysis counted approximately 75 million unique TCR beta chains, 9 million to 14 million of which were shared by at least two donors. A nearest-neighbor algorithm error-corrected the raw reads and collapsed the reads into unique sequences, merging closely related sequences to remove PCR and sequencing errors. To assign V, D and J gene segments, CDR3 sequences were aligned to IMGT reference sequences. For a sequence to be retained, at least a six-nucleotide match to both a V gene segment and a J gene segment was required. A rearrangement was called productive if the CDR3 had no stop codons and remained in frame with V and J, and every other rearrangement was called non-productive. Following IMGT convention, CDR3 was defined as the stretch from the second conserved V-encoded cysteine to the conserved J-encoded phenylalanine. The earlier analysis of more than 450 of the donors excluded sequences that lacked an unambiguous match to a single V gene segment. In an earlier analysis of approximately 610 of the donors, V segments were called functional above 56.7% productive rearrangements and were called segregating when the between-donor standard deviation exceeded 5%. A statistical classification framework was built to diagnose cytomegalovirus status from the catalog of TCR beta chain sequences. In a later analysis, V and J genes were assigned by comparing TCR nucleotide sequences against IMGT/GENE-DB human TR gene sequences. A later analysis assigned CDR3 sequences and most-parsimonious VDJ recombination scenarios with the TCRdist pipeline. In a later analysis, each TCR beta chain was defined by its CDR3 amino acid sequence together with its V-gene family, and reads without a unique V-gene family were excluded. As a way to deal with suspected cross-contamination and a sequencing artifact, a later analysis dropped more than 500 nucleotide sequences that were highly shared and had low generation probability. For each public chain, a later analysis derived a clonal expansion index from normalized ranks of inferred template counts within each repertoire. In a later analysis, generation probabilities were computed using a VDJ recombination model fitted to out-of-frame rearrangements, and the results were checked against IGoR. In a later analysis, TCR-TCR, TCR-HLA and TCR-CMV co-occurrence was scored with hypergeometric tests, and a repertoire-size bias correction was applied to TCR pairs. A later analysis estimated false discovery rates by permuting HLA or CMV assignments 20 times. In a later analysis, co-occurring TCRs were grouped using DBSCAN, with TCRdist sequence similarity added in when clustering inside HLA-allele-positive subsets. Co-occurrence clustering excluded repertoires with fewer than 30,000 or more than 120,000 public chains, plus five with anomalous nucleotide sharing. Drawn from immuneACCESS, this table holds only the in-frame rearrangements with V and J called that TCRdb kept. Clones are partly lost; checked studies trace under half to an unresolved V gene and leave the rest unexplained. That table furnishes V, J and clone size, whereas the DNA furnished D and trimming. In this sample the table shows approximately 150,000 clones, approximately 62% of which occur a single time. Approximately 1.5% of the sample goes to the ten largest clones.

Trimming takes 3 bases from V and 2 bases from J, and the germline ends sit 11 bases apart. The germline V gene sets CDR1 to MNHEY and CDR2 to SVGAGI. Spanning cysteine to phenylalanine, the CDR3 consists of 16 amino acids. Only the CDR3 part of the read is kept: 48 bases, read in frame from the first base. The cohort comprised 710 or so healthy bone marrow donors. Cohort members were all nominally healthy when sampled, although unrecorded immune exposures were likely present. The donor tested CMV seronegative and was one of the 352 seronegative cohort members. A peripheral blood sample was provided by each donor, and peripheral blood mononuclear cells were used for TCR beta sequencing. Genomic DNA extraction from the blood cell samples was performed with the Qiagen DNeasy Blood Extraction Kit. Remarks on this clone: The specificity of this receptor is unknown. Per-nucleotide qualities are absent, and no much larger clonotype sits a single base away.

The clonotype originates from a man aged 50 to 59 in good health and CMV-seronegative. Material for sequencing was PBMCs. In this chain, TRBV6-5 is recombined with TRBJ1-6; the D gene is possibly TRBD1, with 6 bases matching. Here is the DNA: TGTGCCAGCAGTTATCAGGGGAGCACCTATAATTCACCCCTCCACTTT. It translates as CASSYQGSTYNSPLHF.